Below, 18 T cell receptor beta chains from the same sample are listed, as sequenced in a study of OX40 agonist ivuxolimab in advanced cancers. Profiling relied on immunoSEQ multiplex PCR, and the TCRdb table lists in-frame clones only, not all of them. This sample carries roughly 83,000 clones, roughly 84% of them seen once, and the ten largest clones take less than 9.5%. The specimen was CD4+ or CD8+ T cells sorted from blood, collected in a trial of the OX40 agonist ivuxolimab. These receptors were collected from an adult with an advanced solid tumor such as melanoma, head and neck, liver or kidney cancer.

Note on this clone: A junction end diverges from the germline sequence, so it may reflect a read error. V usage is TRBV19 and J usage is TRBJ1-3, with 8 bases matching TRBD1. CDR3 length: 13 amino acids. CDR1 and CDR2 from the germline V gene are LNHDA and SQIVND (reference sequence). CDR3 sequence (DNA): TGTGCCACCGCAACTGGACAGGGAAACACCACATATTTT. Protein product: CATATGQGNTTYF.

V gene TRBV7-2 combines with J gene TRBJ2-2; D gene uncertain. The CDR3 is made up of 13 amino acids. V shed 5 bases and J shed 5 bases, with 9 bases lying between them. CDR1 and CDR2 (germline): SGHTA, FQGNSA. Here the CDR3 reads CASSLRRTGELFF. The CDR3 DNA is TGTGCCAGCAGCCTAAGAAGGACCGGGGAGCTGTTTTTT.

The chain combines TRBV27 with TRBJ1-4; unclear D gene. The CDR3 extends over 14 amino acids. The V end was cut by 6 bases, the J end by 8 bases, with 16 bases between. CDR1 and CDR2 (germline): MNHEY, SMNVEV (reference sequence). The CDR3 DNA reads TGTGCCAGCAGGATCTCTGCGTCGGTAGAAAAACTGTTTTTT. As protein: CASRISASVEKLFF.

V and J are TRBV11-3 and TRBJ2-1; D remains unclear. V was cut by 5 bases and J by 0 bases, with 11 bases left in between. This CDR3 has 15 residues. The germline gives CDR1 SGHNT, CDR2 YENEEA. In nucleotides, the CDR3 is TGTGCCAGCAGCCGCGAGGCAGACTCCTACAATGAGCAGTTCTTC. Amino acids: CASSREADSYNEQFF.

The chain couples TRBV6-1 to TRBJ1-3; 9 positions match TRBD1. The trim removed 7 bases at V and 8 bases at J, leaving 12 bases unmatched. This CDR3 comprises 15 residues. Germline V gene data show CDR1 as MNHNS and CDR2 as SASEGT. DNA of the CDR3: TGTGCCAGCATCAACACAGGGGGCGCGGGATACACCATATATTTT. Protein sequence: CASINTGGAGYTIYF.

In this sample, this clone turned up once. V is TRBV5-6 and J is TRBJ2-5, with a weak D call TRBD2 (5 bases). Deletions cut 1 base from V and 0 bases from J, with 13 bases between. This CDR3 contains 16 residues. CDR1 and CDR2 (germline): SGHDT, YYEEEE. This chain's CDR3 is CASSLTGYGDQETQYF. The CDR3 DNA is TGTGCCAGCAGCTTGACCGGGTACGGGGACCAAGAGACCCAGTACTTC.

The chain couples TRBV5-6 to TRBJ1-5; 9 bases are shared with TRBD1. CDR1 is SGHDT and CDR2 is YYEEEE in the germline V gene. Unmatched junction bases numbered 4, after V lost 0 bases and J lost 6 bases. This CDR3 spans 15 amino acids. CDR3 coding DNA: TGTGCCAGCAGCTTGGCCCGGGACAGGGTTCAGCCCCAGCATTTT. It translates to CASSLARDRVQPQHF. Together with reference TRBV5-6 and TRBJ1-5, the CDR3 gives the full variable domain: DAGVTQSPTHLIKTRGQQVTLRCSPKSGHDTVSWYQQALGQGPQFIFQYYEEEERQRGNFPDRFSGHQFPNYSSELNVNALLLGDSALYLCASSLARDRVQPQHFGDGTRLSIL.

The chain recombines TRBV30 with TRBJ2-1; D is possibly TRBD2 (5 bases). With 1 base removed from V and 4 bases from J, the gap between germline ends came to 20 bases. CDR3 size: 17 residues. Looked up from germline, CDR1 is GTSNPN and CDR2 is SVGIG (reference sequence). The CDR3 here is CAWSGLAPGPVYNEQFF. The CDR3 nucleotides read TGTGCCTGGAGTGGCCTAGCCCCCGGGCCGGTTTACAATGAGCAGTTCTTC. Drawing the rest from reference TRBV30 and TRBJ2-1, the complete variable domain is SQTIHQWPATLVQPVGSPLSLECTVEGTSNPNLYWYRQAAGRGLQLLFYSVGIGQISSEVPQNLSASRPQDRQFILSSKKLLLSDSGFYLCAWSGLAPGPVYNEQFFGPGTRLTVL.

The rearrangement links TRBV6-5 to TRBJ1-2; D is undetermined. V lost 2 bases and J lost 0, with 7 bases in between. The CDR3 has 14 amino acids. The V gene's germline CDR1 is MNHEY and CDR2 SVGAGI. In nucleotides, the CDR3 is TGTGCCAGCAGTTACAACGACGCTAACTATGGCTACACCTTC. Amino acids: CASSYNDANYGYTF.

This clone was detected only once. The chain uses TRBV11-1 and TRBJ1-2; 7 nucleotides agree with TRBD1. Germline loops: CDR1 SGHAT, CDR2 FQDESV (reference sequence). Unmatched junction bases numbered 3, after V lost 2 bases and J lost 6 bases. This CDR3 comprises 13 residues. CDR3 sequence reads: CASSLTGEDGYTF. CDR3 DNA: TGTGCCAGCAGCTTAACAGGGGAAGATGGCTACACCTTC.

This clone was seen a single time. The CDR3: CASSPTGQVTDTQYF. For the CDR3, the DNA is TGTGCCAGCAGCCCTACCGGACAGGTCACAGATACGCAGTATTTT. The rearrangement uses TRBV7-2 and TRBJ2-3, with 7 bases aligning to TRBD1. The CDR3 totals 15 residues. V dropped 5 bases and J dropped 2; count of bases not matched to a gene: 7. Germline CDR1 reads SGHTA; CDR2 reads FQGNSA.

V is TRBV6-5 and J is TRBJ2-7, with 8 bases matching TRBD1. Trimming cost V 6 bases and J 3 bases; bases outside gene matches: 4. The CDR3 is 13 amino acids. The germline V gene encodes CDR1 MNHEY and CDR2 SVGAGI. The CDR3 spells CASRDGQGYEQYF. CDR3 in DNA: TGTGCCAGCAGGGATGGACAGGGCTACGAGCAGTACTTC.

The V and J genes are TRBV6-6 and TRBJ2-7, with 7 nucleotides matching TRBD1. The V gene's germline CDR1 is MNHNY and CDR2 SVGAGI (reference sequence). V trimming: 2 bases; J trimming: 4 bases; junction bases outside the gene matches: 2. CDR3 length: 13 amino acids. CDR3 sequence reads: CASSYGDRYEQYF. The CDR3 nucleotides read TGTGCCAGCAGTTACGGGGACAGATACGAGCAGTACTTC.

The rearrangement uses TRBV6-5 and TRBJ1-2; D not resolved. The germline V and J ends were trimmed by 10 bases and 4 bases, with 16 bases remaining between them. There are 13 residues in the CDR3. From germline, CDR1 is MNHEY and CDR2 SVGAGI. CDR3 DNA sequence: TGTGCCACCTGGGGAAGCCGCCTCTATGGCTACACCTTC. This gives the protein CATWGSRLYGYTF.

This clone was seen more than once but under ten times. The gene calls are TRBV2 and TRBJ2-1; D is tentatively TRBD1 or TRBD2 (5 bases each). The V and J ends lost 9 bases and 6 bases respectively, with 18 bases between them. The CDR3 has 14 amino acids. From germline, CDR1 is SNHLY and CDR2 FYNNEI. CDR3 coding DNA: TGTGCCAGTAATCTCCGGGGCCAACTCAATGAGCAGTTCTTC. Its translation: CASNLRGQLNEQFF.

This clone was recorded a few times. The V call is TRBV30, the J call TRBJ2-7, with D possibly matching TRBD1 (6 bases). The germline CDR1 and CDR2 sequences are GTSNPN and SVGIG (reference sequence). The ends were cut back, 3 bases at V and 0 bases at J, with 12 bases in the middle. The CDR3 has 14 residues. CDR3 sequence: CAWRGQGISYEQYF. The CDR3 nucleotides read TGTGCCTGGAGGGGTCAGGGGATCTCCTACGAGCAGTACTTC.

The V call is TRBV5-1, the J call TRBJ2-2; D is unresolved. CDR1 SGHRS and CDR2 YFSETQ come from the germline V gene. The CDR3 is made up of 14 amino acids. V lost 0 bases and J 3 bases, leaving 6 bases between the germline ends. The CDR3 reads CASSLDPHTGELFF. The CDR3 DNA reads as TGCGCCAGCAGCTTGGACCCCCACACCGGGGAGCTGTTTTTT.

The chain links TRBV30 to TRBJ2-7; no firm D call. The V end was cut by 0 bases, the J end by 4 bases, with 7 bases between. The germline CDR1 and CDR2 sequences are GTSNPN and SVGIG (reference sequence). This CDR3 is built from 12 residues. As DNA, the CDR3 is TGTGCCTGGAGTGTGGGCAAGTACGAGCAGTACTTC. Its protein is CAWSVGKYEQYF.